The following is a TCR beta chain sequence with its context. Its antigen is as yet unknown. Synthetic spike-ins, TCR analog templates, were added into each PCR. TCRdb's copy holds only in-frame clones and misses some; the assay was immunoSEQ multiplex PCR. The table includes some 54,000 clones, roughly 84% detected once. This sample was included in a study of PD-L1 blockade in urothelial cancer. Study observations and caveats: Prediction of better survival came from below-median pretreatment blood TCR clonality.

Germline V gene data show CDR1 as GTSNPN and CDR2 as SVGIG (reference sequence). CDR3 length: 11 residues. Trimming took off 2 bases at V and 13 bases at J, with 12 bases between the two ends. This clonotype was obtained from a man aged 35 to 55 with urothelial cancer. The chain joins TRBV30 to TRBJ2-1; no clear D. The specimen was PBMCs, collected around atezolizumab (anti-PD-L1) treatment. As DNA, the CDR3 is TGTGCCTGGAGTCCCACTCCCCAACAGTTCTTC. This encodes CAWSPTPQQFF.